This TCR beta chain was documented in a study of blood T cell repertoires in COVID-19. Trimming took off 3 bases at V and 4 bases at J, with 15 bases between the two ends. The CDR3 covers 15 residues. CDR1 and CDR2 (germline): KGHSH, LQKENI. The assay was immunoSEQ multiplex PCR, and TCRdb's table has in-frame clones only and misses some. The sample lists some 190,000 clones; over 75% were seen once. The source material was peripheral blood. This TCR came from a woman between 35 and 50 years old who had recovered from COVID-19. The chain is built from TRBV18 and TRBJ2-5, with D maybe TRBD2 (7 bases). The CDR3 here is CASSPTAGGRETQYF. The CDR3 DNA is TGTGCCAGCTCACCTACGGCCGGGGGGCGAGAGACCCAGTACTTC.